One and the same sample provided the 22 T cell receptor beta chains below, sequenced in a study of vaccination and CD4 T cells after COVID-19. Specified treatment: roughly 11-day PBMC culture with coronavirus spike peptide pools or control peptides (ViraFEST assay). Cultured CD4+ T cell DNA underwent sequencing with the Oncomine TCR Beta short-read assay. TCRdb analysed the PCR reads with MiXCR anew, one entry per CDR3 protein. The sample records about 19,000 distinct CDR3 sequences, 50% to 60% being singletons. These receptors' targets are unknown. The sample was CD4+ T cells from blood, cultured in vitro, taken after SARS-CoV-2 vaccination. These receptors were collected from a human donor who had recovered from COVID-19.

This chain's CDR3 is CASSSRDNSPLHF. The CDR3 DNA follows: TGTGCCAGCAGTTCCAGGGATAATTCACCCCTCCACTTT. This sequence joins TRBV12-3 or TRBV12-4 and TRBJ1-6; perhaps TRBD1 as D (5 bases). Trimming cost V 4 bases and J 5 bases, with 6 bases left between them. The CDR3 loop spans 13 amino acids.

This chain connects TRBV6-5 to TRBJ1-2; 8 bases line up with TRBD1. The CDR3 has 14 amino acids. Trimming cost V 2 bases and J 4 bases; bases outside gene matches: 3. Germline-derived CDR1 and CDR2 are MNHEY and SVGAGI. CDR3 in amino acids: CASSYEQGVYGYTF. In nucleotides, the CDR3 is TGTGCCAGCAGTTACGAACAGGGGGTCTATGGCTACACCTTC.

The V gene is TRBV28, the J gene TRBJ1-1; possible D gene TRBD1, 6 bases. Germline V gene data show CDR1 as MDHEN and CDR2 as SYDVKM. V was pared by 6 bases and J by 3 bases, with 20 bases between. CDR3 length: 16 amino acids. The CDR3 bases are TGTGCCAGCAGATCTACCACAGGGCCCGGTTACACTGAAGCTTTCTTT. Translation: CASRSTTGPGYTEAFF.

V and J are TRBV7-3 and TRBJ2-7; 8 nucleotides match TRBD1. Germline V gene sequence: CDR1 SGHTA, CDR2 FQGTGA. The CDR3 consists of 13 residues. V dropped 4 bases and J dropped 5; count of bases not matched to a gene: 4. The CDR3 is CASSSLDRDEQYF. The CDR3 coding sequence is TGTGCCAGCAGCTCCCTGGACAGGGACGAGCAGTACTTC.

This clonotype turned up a few times. The chain joins TRBV15 to TRBJ1-2; D ambiguous. This CDR3 contains 16 residues. V gave up 0 bases and J gave up 6 bases, with 17 bases separating them. Germline V gives CDR1 LNHNV, CDR2 YYDKDF (reference sequence). CDR3 protein: CATSRDNQLRTDGYTF. The CDR3 DNA reads TGTGCCACCAGCAGAGATAACCAACTCCGTACAGATGGCTACACCTTC. Full variable domain (missing parts from reference TRBV15 and TRBJ1-2): DAMVIQNPRYQVTQFGKPVTLSCSQTLNHNVMYWYQQKSSQAPKLLFHYYDKDFNNEADTPDNFQSRRPNTSFCFLDIRSPGLGDTAMYLCATSRDNQLRTDGYTFGSGTRLTVV.

This clonotype was observed a handful of times. This rearrangement joins TRBV20-1 to TRBJ1-2; 7 nucleotides line up with TRBD1. Germline assignment: CDR1 DFQATT and CDR2 SNEGSKA (reference sequence). This CDR3 is built from 13 residues. Trimming removed 4 bases from V and 2 bases from J; junction bases left unmatched: 4. As DNA, the CDR3 is TGCAGTGCTATGAAACAGGGGAACTATGGCTACACCTTC. Amino acid sequence: CSAMKQGNYGYTF.

The rearrangement joins TRBV20-1 to TRBJ2-5, with D uncertain. Germline V lookup: CDR1 DFQATT, CDR2 SNEGSKA (reference sequence). There are 15 residues in the CDR3. V was clipped by 3 bases and J by 2 bases, with 16 bases between them. CDR3 bases: TGCAGTGCTAGCCGCAAACGGGCGCAACAAGAGACCCAGTACTTC. Translation gives CSASRKRAQQETQYF.

This clonotype was detected only a few times. V usage is TRBV6-1 and J usage is TRBJ2-2, with a possible D match to TRBD2 (5 bases). The V gene lost 8 bases and the J gene lost 4 bases, with 11 bases spanning the gap. Germline CDR1 and CDR2: MNHNS and SASEGT. The CDR3 has 13 residues. As DNA, the CDR3 is TGTGCCAGCTATCCGGGGAGCACCGGGGAGCTGTTTTTT. It codes for CASYPGSTGELFF.

This clonotype has just a few counts. The chain employs TRBV20-1 and TRBJ2-3; D not certain. Trimming shortened V by 4 bases and J by 3 bases, and 14 bases separated the two germline ends. This CDR3 is 14 amino acids long. Germline V gives CDR1 DFQATT, CDR2 SNEGSKA (reference sequence). CDR3 protein: CSAIEAVRTDTQYF. The CDR3 region has the DNA TGCAGTGCTATCGAGGCAGTGCGGACAGATACGCAGTATTTT.

This clonotype has only a few counts. V is TRBV11-3 and J is TRBJ1-5; weak D call: TRBD1 (6 bases). Per germline, CDR1 SGHNT and CDR2 YENEEA. The V gene lost 2 bases and the J gene lost 10 bases, with 27 bases spanning the gap. The CDR3 covers 18 residues. DNA for the CDR3: TGTGCCAGCAGCTTATGGTGTGAGGGACATCGGGTTTCAGCCCCCCAGCATTTT. Its translation is CASSLWCEGHRVSAPQHF.

J is TRBJ2-5 and V is TRBV11-2; D gene unclear. The CDR3 is 13 amino acids. Germline V lookup: CDR1 SGHAT, CDR2 FQNNGV. Trimming left V 7 bases short and J 1 base short, with 10 bases between. The CDR3 loop is CASTLNSQETQYF. The CDR3 DNA reads as TGTGCCAGCACCTTGAACAGCCAAGAGACCCAGTACTTC.

The genes are TRBV30 and TRBJ1-6; D remains unclear. From germline, CDR1 is GTSNPN and CDR2 SVGIG (reference sequence). Trimming shortened V by 2 bases and J by 10 bases, and 12 bases separated the two germline ends. The CDR3 is 13 residues long. The CDR3 bases are TGTGCCTGGAGTTTGTCGTCAGCCTCACCCCTCCACTTT. Translation gives CAWSLSSASPLHF.

This clonotype occurred a few times. The genes are TRBV20-1 and TRBJ1-1, with 9 bases fitting TRBD1. This CDR3 region has 15 residues. Germline values: CDR1 DFQATT, CDR2 SNEGSKA (reference sequence). The J segment lost 1 base and the V segment lost 3 bases, leaving 6 bases of the junction unmatched. This CDR3 is CSARIGGQGNTEAFF. The CDR3 DNA sequence: TGCAGTGCTAGGATAGGGGGACAGGGGAACACTGAAGCTTTCTTT.

This clonotype was picked up a small number of times. The chain recombines TRBV6-1 with TRBJ1-6; 8 bases match TRBD1. The CDR3 sequence is 14 residues long. Looked up from germline, CDR1 is MNHNS and CDR2 is SASEGT. V was pared by 6 bases and J by 9 bases, with 7 bases of the junction left unmatched. CDR3 residues: CASRRQGSGSPLHF. DNA for the CDR3: TGTGCCAGCAGAAGACAGGGGAGTGGTTCACCCCTCCACTTT.

There are a few counts of this clonotype. The chain links TRBV7-2 to TRBJ1-6; D remains ambiguous. CDR1 is SGHTA, CDR2 FQGNSA, per germline. The CDR3 consists of 14 residues. V was pared by 5 bases and J by 3 bases, with 8 bases between. CDR3 residues: CASSPGLYNSPLHF. The CDR3 DNA reads as TGTGCCAGCAGCCCTGGTCTCTATAATTCACCCCTCCACTTT.

This clonotype was picked up a small number of times. The chain carries TRBV7-9 and TRBJ2-1, with 11 nucleotides matching TRBD2. CDR3 length: 15 residues. The V and J ends lost 1 base and 5 bases, in that order; junction bases with no gene match: 1. CDR1 and CDR2 from the germline V gene are SEHNR and FQNEAQ (reference sequence). The CDR3 spells CASSLVAGGHNEQFF. Written as DNA, the CDR3 is TGTGCCAGCAGCTTAGTAGCGGGGGGGCACAATGAGCAGTTCTTC.

J is TRBJ2-7 and V is TRBV6-1; TRBD2 agrees at 10 bases. Germline-derived CDR1 and CDR2 are MNHNS and SASEGT. J was trimmed by 6 bases and V by 5 bases; bases with no gene match: 16. This CDR3 is 17 amino acids long. CDR3: CASSTQTSSSGSREQYF. CDR3 in DNA: TGTGCCAGCAGTACACAAACTTCCTCTAGCGGGAGTCGCGAGCAGTACTTC.

J is TRBJ1-5 and V is TRBV19, with D tentatively TRBD1 (6 bases). Germline loops: CDR1 LNHDA, CDR2 SQIVND (reference sequence). Trimming pared 4 bases from V and 7 bases from J, leaving 14 bases between. There are 14 residues in the CDR3. CDR3 loop: CASSKQGSGQPQHF. The CDR3 nucleotides read TGTGCCAGTAGTAAACAGGGATCCGGCCAGCCCCAGCATTTT.

The chain employs TRBV6-1 and TRBJ2-2; 7 bases line up with TRBD2. The germline CDR1 and CDR2 sequences are MNHNS and SASEGT. CDR3 length: 15 residues. V shed 6 bases and J 4 bases; nucleotides not matched to a gene: 8. In DNA form, the CDR3 reads TGTGCCAGCAGACGGGGGGACTGGCGCACCGGGGAGCTGTTTTTT. Amino acids: CASRRGDWRTGELFF.

This chain connects TRBV5-4 to TRBJ2-3, with D unresolved. The V gene's germline CDR1 is SGHNT and CDR2 YYREEE (reference sequence). V was shortened by 4 bases and J by 3 bases, with 9 bases between the two germline ends. This CDR3 has 13 residues. The CDR3 region is CASSLTPTDTQYF. The CDR3 nucleotides read TGTGCCAGCAGCCTGACTCCAACAGATACGCAGTATTTT.

The chain recombines TRBV6-1 with TRBJ2-7, with D possibly matching TRBD2 (6 bases). Germline V lookup: CDR1 MNHNS, CDR2 SASEGT. This CDR3 has 14 amino acids. The V end was cut by 5 bases, the J end by 0 bases, with 11 bases between. CDR3 sequence reads: CASSPDGSSYEQYF. Written as DNA, the CDR3 is TGTGCCAGCAGTCCCGACGGGAGCTCCTACGAGCAGTACTTC.

This chain links TRBV14 with TRBJ1-2, with D unclear. Germline V gene lookup returns CDR1 SGHDN and CDR2 FVKESK. V lost 1 base and J lost 8, with 11 bases in between. The CDR3 has 13 amino acids. The chain's CDR3 is CASSQGARRGYTF. CDR3 coding DNA: TGTGCCAGCAGCCAAGGGGCCCGCCGCGGCTACACCTTC. Full variable domain (missing parts from reference TRBV14 and TRBJ1-2): EAGVTQFPSHSVIEKGQTVTLRCDPISGHDNLYWYRRVMGKEIKFLLHFVKESKQDESGMPNNRFLAERTGGTYSTLKVQPAELEDSGVYFCASSQGARRGYTFGSGTRLTVV.